This TCR beta chain originates from a study of T cell repertoires in cytomegalovirus infection. About the study: Selection of CMV epitopes for the study included recently identified HLA-C-restricted and well-studied HLA-B-restricted ones. Based on public TCR beta signatures, there were indications of CMV infection and of a matching HLA type. Study outcomes and limitations: There were carriers of CMV plus the relevant HLA, and cumulative public TCR beta family frequency identified them. Across the ex vivo response, the dominant clonotypes were HLA-C-restricted CMV-specific TCR beta clonotypes.

Germline V lookup: CDR1 SGHTA, CDR2 FQGNSA. This CDR3 is built from 15 residues. V was pared by 5 bases and J by 6 bases, with 20 bases between. A remark on this clonotype: The antigen remains unidentified.

TCRdb redid the calling of the reads with MiXCR, one entry per CDR3 protein. Of nearly 700,000 distinct CDR3 sequences listed, about 30% are singletons. This clonotype originated in a human donor in good health (CMV status not recorded). Some clones in this sample may be carry-over from other donors' samples. The sequencing here drew on cultured PBMCs, taken from culture after CMV antigen stimulation. This rearrangement joins TRBV7-2 to TRBJ2-7; D may match TRBD1 or TRBD2 (5 bases each). CDR3 sequence: CASSPGSGRVTEQYF. The CDR3, as DNA: TGTGCCAGCAGCCCCGGCTCGGGGCGTGTAACCGAGCAGTACTTC.